The 9 T cell receptor beta chains reported below all come from one sample, sequenced in a study of T cell repertoires in cytomegalovirus infection. MiXCR was run by TCRdb on the reads, yielding one entry per CDR3 protein. Counted here are about 320,000 distinct CDR3 sequences, more than 9% occurring once; the ten biggest clones make up around 4.5%. Sequencing was done on a sample of PBMCs. All receptors derive from a human donor in good health (CMV status not recorded). Some clones in this sample may be carry-over from other donors' samples.

This chain uses TRBV20-1 with TRBJ2-5; TRBD2 might be the D (5 bases). From germline, CDR1 is DFQATT and CDR2 SNEGSKA (reference sequence). V lost 0 bases and J 5 bases, leaving 16 bases between the germline ends. There are 15 residues in the CDR3. The CDR3 loop reads CSARDPREMVETQYF. The CDR3 DNA sequence: TGCAGTGCTAGAGATCCGAGGGAAATGGTTGAGACCCAGTACTTC.

This clonotype was seen repeatedly, ten times or more. The V gene is TRBV7-2, the J gene TRBJ1-2; TRBD1 is a possible D gene (6 bases). From germline, CDR1 is SGHTA and CDR2 FQGNSA. The V end was cut by 5 bases, the J end by 3 bases, with 10 bases between. The CDR3 loop spans 13 amino acids. For the CDR3, the DNA is TGTGCCAGCAGCGGCGGACAGTACTATGGCTACACCTTC. Protein: CASSGGQYYGYTF.

This clonotype was detected many times. The V and J genes are TRBV10-3 and TRBJ2-3, with D possibly TRBD2 on 5 matching bases. Germline CDR1 reads ENHRY; CDR2 reads SYGVKD. This CDR3 contains 15 residues. V lost 7 bases and J 1 base, leaving 15 bases between the germline ends. CDR3 sequence (DNA): TGTGCCATCAAAGAGGACTCGAGCCGCACAGATACGCAGTATTTT. Its protein is CAIKEDSSRTDTQYF.

The table lists this clonotype with a few counts. V is TRBV28 and J is TRBJ2-1; 8 bases fit TRBD2. V gave up 4 bases and J gave up 5 bases; unmatched junction bases: 7. Germline V lookup: CDR1 MDHEN, CDR2 SYDVKM. This CDR3 is 15 amino acids long. The CDR3 DNA reads TGTGCCAGCAGTTCCCCCGGGGGGGGTGACAATGAGCAGTTCTTC. This translates into CASSSPGGGDNEQFF.

V usage is TRBV7-3 and J usage is TRBJ2-5, with 12 bases lining up with TRBD1. There are 19 residues in the CDR3. Germline CDR1 SGHTA, CDR2 FQGTGA. J lost 4 bases, V lost 2 bases, and 14 bases had no gene match. CDR3 DNA sequence: TGTGCCAGCAGCTTAGGAGGGACAGGGGGCGTCCAGGGCTCAGAGACCCAGTACTTC. Translation: CASSLGGTGGVQGSETQYF.

There are a few counts of this clonotype. J is TRBJ1-4 and V is TRBV7-4; D might be TRBD1 (6 bases). V gave up 1 base and J gave up 8 bases, with 14 bases separating them. The length of the CDR3 is 15 residues. In germline, CDR1 is SGHVT, CDR2 SQSDAQ. The CDR3 nucleotides are TGTGCCAGCAGCTTAGGCACCGGGACACCCGAAAAACTGTTTTTT. It is translated as CASSLGTGTPEKLFF.

This clonotype showed up many times. The rearrangement joins TRBV12-3 or TRBV12-4 to TRBJ2-2; 16 bases agree with TRBD2. This CDR3 is 21 amino acids long. With V trimmed by 6 bases and J by 1 base, 14 bases remained unmatched. The DNA of the CDR3 is TGTGCCAGCAGCCCGGGACTAGCGGGGGGGCCAACCTTAATGAACACCGGGGAGCTGTTTTTT. This translates into CASSPGLAGGPTLMNTGELFF.

This clonotype was seen a handful of times. V gene TRBV7-2 combines with J gene TRBJ1-1; maybe TRBD1 (5 bases). The CDR3 contains 13 residues. V gave up 1 base and J gave up 6 bases, with 9 bases separating them. Germline V gene sequence: CDR1 SGHTA, CDR2 FQGNSA. The CDR3 here is CASSLGGVAEAFF. The DNA for the CDR3 is TGTGCCAGCAGCTTAGGGGGGGTCGCTGAAGCTTTCTTT. Drawing the rest from reference TRBV7-2 and TRBJ1-1, the complete variable domain is GAGVSQSPSNKVTEKGKDVELRCDPISGHTALYWYRQSLGQGLEFLIYFQGNSAPDKSGLPSDRFSAERTGGSVSTLTIQRTQQEDSAVYLCASSLGGVAEAFFGQGTRLTVV.

This clonotype was seen repeatedly, ten times or more. The V gene is TRBV7-2, the J gene TRBJ2-3, with D perhaps given as TRBD1 or TRBD2 (5 bases each). The CDR3 runs to 15 residues. CDR1 and CDR2 from the germline V gene are SGHTA and FQGNSA. V lost 6 bases to trimming and J lost 0 bases, with 13 bases between them. CDR3 loop: CASRQDRRSTDTQYF. As DNA, the CDR3 is TGTGCCAGCAGACAGGACCGGAGGAGCACAGATACGCAGTATTTT.